Sequencing of this T cell receptor beta chain was carried out in a study of identical twins. Regarding the study as a whole: Models came in too low on out-of-frame TCR alpha sharing in monozygotic twins. Invariant T cells like MAIT and iNKT could partly confound the zero-insertion analyses. Low generation-probability sequences were in excess among twin-shared out-of-frame alpha sequences. Insertion counts were lower in abundant cord blood beta clonotypes, a trend that memory repertoires did not show.

One entry per CDR3 protein results from TCRdb running MiXCR on the 5' RACE reads. This table has 420,000 or so distinct CDR3 sequences, about 18% appearing once. This clonotype was seen a few times. Its antigen is undetermined. This CDR3 contains 15 residues. Trimming pared 0 bases from V and 0 bases from J, leaving 10 bases between. The germline gives CDR1 SGDLS, CDR2 YYNGEE. The sample was naive T cells sorted from blood. The source of this sequence is a man over 45 in good health. The rearrangement links TRBV9 to TRBJ2-7, with D tentatively TRBD1 (6 bases). For the CDR3, the DNA is TGTGCCAGCAGCGTAGGAGGGGGAAACTCCTACGAGCAGTACTTC. It specifies CASSVGGGNSYEQYF.